This section outlines one T cell receptor (beta chain) sequence together with its context. The data stem from a study of monozygotic twins with inflammatory bowel disease. Reprocessing the 5' RACE reads, TCRdb reports a single entry for every CDR3 protein and omits DNA. This sample's table has about 450,000 distinct CDR3 sequences. CDR1 MNHEY and CDR2 SVGAGI come from the germline V gene. This CDR3 has 15 amino acids. The J gene is TRBJ2-2, the V gene TRBV6-5; the D call of TRBD1 rests on TCRdb alone, since no DNA is present to check it. Sequencing was performed on blood. This TCR was sampled from a human donor with ulcerative colitis or Crohn's disease, or a healthy co-twin of an affected twin (not recorded which). CDR3 loop: CASSIQGDDTGELFF.